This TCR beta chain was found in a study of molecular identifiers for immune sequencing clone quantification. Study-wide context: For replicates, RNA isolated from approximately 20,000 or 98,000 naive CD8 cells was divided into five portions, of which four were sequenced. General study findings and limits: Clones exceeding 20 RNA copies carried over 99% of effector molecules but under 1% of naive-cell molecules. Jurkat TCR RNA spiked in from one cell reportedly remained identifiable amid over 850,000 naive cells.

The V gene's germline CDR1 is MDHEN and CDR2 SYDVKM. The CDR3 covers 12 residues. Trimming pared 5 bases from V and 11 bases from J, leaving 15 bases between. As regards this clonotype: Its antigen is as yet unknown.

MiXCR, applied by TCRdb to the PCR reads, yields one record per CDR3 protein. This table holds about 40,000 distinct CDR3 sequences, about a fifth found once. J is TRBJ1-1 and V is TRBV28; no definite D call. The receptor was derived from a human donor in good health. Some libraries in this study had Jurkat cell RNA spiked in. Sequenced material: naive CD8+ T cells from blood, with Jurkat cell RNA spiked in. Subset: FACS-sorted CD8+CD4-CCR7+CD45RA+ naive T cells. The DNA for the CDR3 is TGTGCCAGCAGTCAACCCCCTTTTATGGCTTTCTTT. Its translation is CASSQPPFMAFF.